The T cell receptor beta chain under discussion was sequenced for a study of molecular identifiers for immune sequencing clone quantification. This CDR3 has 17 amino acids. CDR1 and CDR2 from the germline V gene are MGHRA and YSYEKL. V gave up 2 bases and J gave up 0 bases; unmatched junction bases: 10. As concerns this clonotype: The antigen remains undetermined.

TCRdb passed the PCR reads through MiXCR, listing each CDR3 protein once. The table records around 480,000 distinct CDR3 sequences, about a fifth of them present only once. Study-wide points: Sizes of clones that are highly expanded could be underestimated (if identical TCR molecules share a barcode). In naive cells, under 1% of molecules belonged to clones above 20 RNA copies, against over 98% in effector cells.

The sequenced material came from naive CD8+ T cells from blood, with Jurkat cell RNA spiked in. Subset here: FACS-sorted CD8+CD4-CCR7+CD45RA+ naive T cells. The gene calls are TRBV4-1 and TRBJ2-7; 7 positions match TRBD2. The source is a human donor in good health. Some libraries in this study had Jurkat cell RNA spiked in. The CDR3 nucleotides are TGCGCCAGCAGCCAAAGCAAGGGAGGGCTAAGCTCCTACGAGCAGTACTTC. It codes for CASSQSKGGLSSYEQYF.